These T cell receptor beta chains were read from a single sample in a study of CD8+ T cells in alopecia areata. Libraries were prepared by immunoSEQ multiplex PCR; TCRdb keeps only in-frame clonotypes and omits some of them. The table has fewer than 200,000 clones, under 60% seen once. Sample: CD8+ T cells sorted from blood, taken at week 24, from a patient treated with tofacitinib. The receptors were sampled from a human donor with alopecia areata. The CDR3 runs from the conserved cysteine through the conserved F or W. D genes are given only for firm matches. For some rows the clone size is stated as once, few or many, or as a class when expanded; others skip it.

d_call: .
clone_size: .
v_call: TRBV12-5
cdr3_length: 16
j_call: TRBJ2-1
cdr3_nt: TGTGCTAGTGCCCCGTGGTCAGTGAGCTCCTACAATGAGCAGTTCTTC
cdr3_aa: CASAPWSVSSYNEQFF

d_call: .
clone_size: .
v_call: TRBV7-9
cdr3_length: 14
j_call: TRBJ2-7
cdr3_nt: TGTGCCAGCAGCCCTAGGGACGTCCACTACGAGCAGTACTTC
cdr3_aa: CASSPRDVHYEQYF

d_call: TRBD2
clone_size: once
v_call: TRBV29-1
cdr3_length: 15
j_call: TRBJ2-3
cdr3_nt: TGCAGCGTTGACGGGCTAGCGGGGCTCACAGATACGCAGTATTTT
cdr3_aa: CSVDGLAGLTDTQYF

d_call: .
clone_size: .
v_call: TRBV29-1
cdr3_length: 12
j_call: TRBJ2-7
cdr3_nt: TGCAGCGTTTCGTGGGCGAGCTACGAGCAGTACTTC
cdr3_aa: CSVSWASYEQYF

d_call: .
clone_size: few
v_call: TRBV20-1
cdr3_length: 11
j_call: TRBJ1-2
cdr3_nt: TGCAGTGCCAGCCTTAATAATGGCTACACCTTC
cdr3_aa: CSASLNNGYTF

d_call: .
clone_size: .
v_call: TRBV7-6
cdr3_length: 16
j_call: TRBJ1-1
cdr3_nt: TGTGCCAGCAGCTTAGAACAGACTTCCATGAACACTGAAGCTTTCTTT
cdr3_aa: CASSLEQTSMNTEAFF

d_call: .
clone_size: .
v_call: TRBV6-4
cdr3_length: 14
j_call: TRBJ1-5
cdr3_nt: TGTGCCAGCAGTGCCGTATTGGGCAATCAGCCCCAGCATTTT
cdr3_aa: CASSAVLGNQPQHF

d_call: .
clone_size: .
v_call: TRBV25-1
cdr3_length: 16
j_call: TRBJ2-2
cdr3_nt: TGTGCCAGCAGTGCCCACAGCCGCGGGAACACCGGGGAGCTGTTTTTT
cdr3_aa: CASSAHSRGNTGELFF

d_call: TRBD1
clone_size: .
v_call: TRBV6-5
cdr3_length: 15
j_call: TRBJ1-3
cdr3_nt: TGTGCCAGCAGTTATGACAGGGGTACTGGAAACACCATATATTTT
cdr3_aa: CASSYDRGTGNTIYF

d_call: .
clone_size: few
v_call: TRBV7-9
cdr3_length: 13
j_call: TRBJ1-1
cdr3_nt: TGTGCCAGCAGCCCCGGACCGTTCACTGAAGCTTTCTTT
cdr3_aa: CASSPGPFTEAFF

d_call: .
clone_size: .
v_call: TRBV13
cdr3_length: 16
j_call: TRBJ1-2
cdr3_nt: TGTGCCAGCAGCTTAGAAGCCCGGTCCGAAAACTATGGCTACACCTTC
cdr3_aa: CASSLEARSENYGYTF

d_call: TRBD2
clone_size: .
v_call: TRBV6-9
cdr3_length: 18
j_call: TRBJ2-3
cdr3_nt: TGTGCCAGCAGTTGGGGAGCGGGGGGACCTCTGCTCACAGATACGCAGTATTTT
cdr3_aa: CASSWGAGGPLLTDTQYF

d_call: .
clone_size: .
v_call: TRBV7-8
cdr3_length: 15
j_call: TRBJ2-3
cdr3_nt: TGTGCCAGCAGCAGCGAGGGGGGGGCTTCAGATACGCAGTATTTT
cdr3_aa: CASSSEGGASDTQYF

d_call: TRBD2
clone_size: .
v_call: TRBV4-1
cdr3_length: 11
j_call: TRBJ2-3
cdr3_nt: TGCGCCAGCAGCCAAGAAAGACGACTAGCTTTT
cdr3_aa: CASSQERRLAF

d_call: TRBD1
clone_size: .
v_call: TRBV7-9
cdr3_length: 17
j_call: TRBJ1-5
cdr3_nt: TGTGCCAGCAGCTTAGGTTGGGACAGGGGTATGGGCCAGCCCCAGCATTTT
cdr3_aa: CASSLGWDRGMGQPQHF

d_call: TRBD2
clone_size: once
v_call: TRBV11-2
cdr3_length: 15
j_call: TRBJ2-3
cdr3_nt: TGTGCCAGCAGTTATTCGAGCGGGGGGGCAGATACGCAGTATTTT
cdr3_aa: CASSYSSGGADTQYF

d_call: TRBD1
clone_size: few
v_call: TRBV30
cdr3_length: 15
j_call: TRBJ2-7
cdr3_nt: TGTGCCTGGAGTGAGGGACAGGGCCACTCCTACGAGCAGTACTTC
cdr3_aa: CAWSEGQGHSYEQYF

d_call: .
clone_size: few
v_call: TRBV19
cdr3_length: 11
j_call: TRBJ1-3
cdr3_nt: TGTGCCGCCGGCCTTTGGGGCACCATATATTTT
cdr3_aa: CAAGLWGTIYF

d_call: TRBD1
clone_size: .
v_call: TRBV19
cdr3_length: 13
j_call: TRBJ1-1
cdr3_nt: TGTGCCAGTAGAGTCACAGGGGGGGCTGAAGCTTTCTTT
cdr3_aa: CASRVTGGAEAFF

d_call: .
clone_size: few
v_call: TRBV7-8
cdr3_length: 15
j_call: TRBJ2-5
cdr3_nt: TGTGCCAGCAGCCAAACAGACGCAGGGATGGAGACCCAGTACTTC
cdr3_aa: CASSQTDAGMETQYF

d_call: .
clone_size: .
v_call: TRBV14
cdr3_length: 15
j_call: TRBJ2-3
cdr3_nt: TGTGCCAGCAGCCAAGAGAGGTTACCGGGAGATACGCAGTATTTT
cdr3_aa: CASSQERLPGDTQYF

d_call: .
clone_size: .
v_call: TRBV5-6
cdr3_length: 13
j_call: TRBJ2-7
cdr3_nt: TGTGCCAGCAGCCCCGGGGCGATTAACGAGCAGTACTTC
cdr3_aa: CASSPGAINEQYF

d_call: TRBD2
clone_size: .
v_call: TRBV27
cdr3_length: 14
j_call: TRBJ2-5
cdr3_nt: TGTGCCAGCAGTCCAGGGACTAGGCGAAAGACCCAGTACTTC
cdr3_aa: CASSPGTRRKTQYF

d_call: .
clone_size: .
v_call: TRBV9
cdr3_length: 15
j_call: TRBJ1-2
cdr3_nt: TGTGCCAGCAGCGAGGGCGGGGGGAACATCTATGGCTACACCTTC
cdr3_aa: CASSEGGGNIYGYTF

d_call: .
clone_size: .
v_call: TRBV15
cdr3_length: 15
j_call: TRBJ1-2
cdr3_nt: TGTGCCACCAGCAGAGTCAGCGCTACAAACTATGGCTACACCTTC
cdr3_aa: CATSRVSATNYGYTF

d_call: .
clone_size: .
v_call: TRBV14
cdr3_length: 15
j_call: TRBJ2-5
cdr3_nt: TGTGCCAGCAGCCAAGATTGGGCCCGCCAAGAGACCCAGTACTTC
cdr3_aa: CASSQDWARQETQYF

d_call: .
clone_size: once
v_call: TRBV2
cdr3_length: 14
j_call: TRBJ2-5
cdr3_nt: TGTGCCAGCAGTCGATCCCCAAGCGTGGAGACCCAGTACTTC
cdr3_aa: CASSRSPSVETQYF

d_call: TRBD2
clone_size: .
v_call: TRBV12-5
cdr3_length: 13
j_call: TRBJ2-3
cdr3_nt: TGTGCTAGTGGCGGGGGGGCCATAGATACGCAGTATTTT
cdr3_aa: CASGGGAIDTQYF

d_call: .
clone_size: once
v_call: TRBV4-1
cdr3_length: 15
j_call: TRBJ1-3
cdr3_nt: TGCGCCAGCAGCCAAGGAGGGTTTGGTGGAAACACCATATATTTT
cdr3_aa: CASSQGGFGGNTIYF

d_call: TRBD1
clone_size: .
v_call: TRBV6-6
cdr3_length: 16
j_call: TRBJ2-1
cdr3_nt: TGTGCCAGCAGTTACCCTGGACAGGGTCGTTACAATGAGCAGTTCTTC
cdr3_aa: CASSYPGQGRYNEQFF

d_call: TRBD2
clone_size: few
v_call: TRBV18
cdr3_length: 10
j_call: TRBJ2-3
cdr3_nt: TGTGCCAGCTCACCAACTAGCGGGGCTTTT
cdr3_aa: CASSPTSGAF

d_call: .
clone_size: .
v_call: TRBV2
cdr3_length: 15
j_call: TRBJ2-6
cdr3_nt: TGTGCCAGCAGGGGGGCCGGCTCTGGGGCCAACGTCCTGACTTTC
cdr3_aa: CASRGAGSGANVLTF

d_call: .
clone_size: .
v_call: TRBV23-1
cdr3_length: 9
j_call: TRBJ2-5
cdr3_nt: TGCGCCAAAGGGGAGACCCAGTACTTC
cdr3_aa: CAKGETQYF

d_call: .
clone_size: .
v_call: TRBV4-1
cdr3_length: 16
j_call: TRBJ2-7
cdr3_nt: TGCGCCAGCAGCCAAGAGAGCGAGGCAGGCTCCTACGAGCAGTACTTC
cdr3_aa: CASSQESEAGSYEQYF

d_call: .
clone_size: few
v_call: TRBV7-9
cdr3_length: 10
j_call: TRBJ2-3
cdr3_nt: TGTGCCAGCAGCTGGGATACGCAGTATTTT
cdr3_aa: CASSWDTQYF

d_call: .
clone_size: once
v_call: TRBV5-6
cdr3_length: 13
j_call: TRBJ2-7
cdr3_nt: TGTGCCAGCACCGCGACGAGCTCCTACGAGCAGTACTTC
cdr3_aa: CASTATSSYEQYF